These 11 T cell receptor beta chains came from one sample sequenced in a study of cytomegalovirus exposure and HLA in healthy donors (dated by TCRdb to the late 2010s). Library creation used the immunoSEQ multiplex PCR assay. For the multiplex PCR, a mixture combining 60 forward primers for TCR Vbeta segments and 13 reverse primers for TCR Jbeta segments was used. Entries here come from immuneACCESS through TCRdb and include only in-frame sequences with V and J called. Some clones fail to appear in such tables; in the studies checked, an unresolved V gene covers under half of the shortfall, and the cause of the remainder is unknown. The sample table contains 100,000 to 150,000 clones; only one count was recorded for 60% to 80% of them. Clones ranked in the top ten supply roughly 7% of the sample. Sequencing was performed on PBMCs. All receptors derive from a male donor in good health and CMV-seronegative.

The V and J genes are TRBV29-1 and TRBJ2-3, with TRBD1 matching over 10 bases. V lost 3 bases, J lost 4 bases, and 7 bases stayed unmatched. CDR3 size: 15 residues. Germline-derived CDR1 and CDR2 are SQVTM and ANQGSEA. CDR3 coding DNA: TGCAGCGTTGATATGGGGACAGGGGCCCCAGATACGCAGTATTTT. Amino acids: CSVDMGTGAPDTQYF.

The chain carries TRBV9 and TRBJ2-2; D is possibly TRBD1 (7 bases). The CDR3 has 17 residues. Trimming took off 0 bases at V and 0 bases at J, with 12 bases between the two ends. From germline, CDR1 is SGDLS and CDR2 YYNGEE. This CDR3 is CASSVVPRGANTGELFF. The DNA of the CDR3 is TGTGCCAGCAGCGTAGTTCCCAGGGGGGCGAACACCGGGGAGCTGTTTTTT.

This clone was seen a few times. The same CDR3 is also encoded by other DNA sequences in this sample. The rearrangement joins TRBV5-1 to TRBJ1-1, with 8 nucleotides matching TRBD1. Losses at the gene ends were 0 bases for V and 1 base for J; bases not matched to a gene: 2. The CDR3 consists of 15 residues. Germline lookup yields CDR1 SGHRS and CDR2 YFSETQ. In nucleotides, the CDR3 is TGCGCCAGCAGCTTGGGAGGGACAGGGAACACTGAAGCTTTCTTT. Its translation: CASSLGGTGNTEAFF.

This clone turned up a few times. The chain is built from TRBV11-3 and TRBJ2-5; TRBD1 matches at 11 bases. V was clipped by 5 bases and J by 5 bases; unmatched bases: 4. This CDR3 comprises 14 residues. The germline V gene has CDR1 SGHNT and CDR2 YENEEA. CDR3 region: CASSRTGGGETQYF. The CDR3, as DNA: TGTGCCAGCAGCCGGACAGGGGGCGGGGAGACCCAGTACTTC.

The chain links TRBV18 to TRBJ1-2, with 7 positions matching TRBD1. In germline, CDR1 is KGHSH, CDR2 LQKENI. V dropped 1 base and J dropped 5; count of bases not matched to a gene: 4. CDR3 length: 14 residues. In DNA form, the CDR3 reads TGTGCCAGCTCACCACAAGCACAGGGGTATGGCTACACCTTC. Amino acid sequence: CASSPQAQGYGYTF.

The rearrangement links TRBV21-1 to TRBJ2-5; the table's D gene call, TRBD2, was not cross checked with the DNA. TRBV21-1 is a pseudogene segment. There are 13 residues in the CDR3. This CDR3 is CARTWRTQETQYF. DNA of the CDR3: TGTGCCAGAACATGGAGAACGCAAGAGACCCAGTACTTC.

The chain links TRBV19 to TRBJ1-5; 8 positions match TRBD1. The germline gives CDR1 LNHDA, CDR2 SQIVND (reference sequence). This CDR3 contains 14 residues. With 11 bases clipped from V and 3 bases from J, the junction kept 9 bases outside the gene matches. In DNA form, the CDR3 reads TGTGCCTCAACGGGGACAGGCTTCAATCAGCCCCAGCATTTT. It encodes CASTGTGFNQPQHF.

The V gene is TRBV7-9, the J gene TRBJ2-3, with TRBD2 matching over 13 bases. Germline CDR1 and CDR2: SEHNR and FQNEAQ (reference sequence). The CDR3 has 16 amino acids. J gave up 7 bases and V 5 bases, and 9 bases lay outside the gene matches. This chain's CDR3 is CASSPQTGLAGNTQYF. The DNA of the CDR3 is TGTGCCAGCAGCCCTCAGACGGGACTAGCGGGGAATACGCAGTATTTT.

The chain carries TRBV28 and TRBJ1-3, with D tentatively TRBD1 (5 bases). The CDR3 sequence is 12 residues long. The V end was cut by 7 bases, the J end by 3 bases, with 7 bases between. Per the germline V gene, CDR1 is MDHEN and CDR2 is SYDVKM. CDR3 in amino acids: CASKDSGNTIYF. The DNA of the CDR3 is TGTGCCAGCAAAGACAGTGGAAACACCATATATTTT.

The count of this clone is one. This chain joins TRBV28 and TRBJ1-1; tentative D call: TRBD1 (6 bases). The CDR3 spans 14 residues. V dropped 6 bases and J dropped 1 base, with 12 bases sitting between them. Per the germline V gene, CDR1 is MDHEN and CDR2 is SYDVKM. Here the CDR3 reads CASRLLQGNTEAFF. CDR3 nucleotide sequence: TGTGCCAGCAGACTCCTACAGGGGAACACTGAAGCTTTCTTT. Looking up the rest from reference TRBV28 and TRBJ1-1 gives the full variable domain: DVKVTQSSRYLVKRTGEKVFLECVQDMDHENMFWYRQDPGLGLRLIYFSYDVKMKEKGDIPEGYSVSREKKERFSLILESASTNQTSMYLCASRLLQGNTEAFFGQGTRLTVV.

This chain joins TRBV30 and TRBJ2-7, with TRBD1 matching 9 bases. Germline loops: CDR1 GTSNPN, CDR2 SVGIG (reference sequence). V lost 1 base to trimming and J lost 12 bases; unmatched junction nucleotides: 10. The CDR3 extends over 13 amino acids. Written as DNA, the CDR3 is TGTGCCTGGAGTGAGAACTATGACAGGGGGTCGTACTTC. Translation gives CAWSENYDRGSYF.